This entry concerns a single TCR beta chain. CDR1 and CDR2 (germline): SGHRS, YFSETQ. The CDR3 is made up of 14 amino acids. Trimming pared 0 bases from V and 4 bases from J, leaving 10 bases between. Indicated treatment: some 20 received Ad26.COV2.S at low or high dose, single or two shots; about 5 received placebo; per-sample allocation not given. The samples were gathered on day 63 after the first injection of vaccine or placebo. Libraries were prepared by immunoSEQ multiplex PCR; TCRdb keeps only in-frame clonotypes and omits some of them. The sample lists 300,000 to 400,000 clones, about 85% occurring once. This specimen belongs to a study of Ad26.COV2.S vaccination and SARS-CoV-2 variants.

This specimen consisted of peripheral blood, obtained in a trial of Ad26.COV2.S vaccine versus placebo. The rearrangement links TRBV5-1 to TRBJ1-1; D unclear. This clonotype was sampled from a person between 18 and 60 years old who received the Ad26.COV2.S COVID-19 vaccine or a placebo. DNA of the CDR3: TGCGCCAGCAGCTTGGGGGCCAGCCGCACTGAAGCTTTCTTT. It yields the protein CASSLGASRTEAFF.